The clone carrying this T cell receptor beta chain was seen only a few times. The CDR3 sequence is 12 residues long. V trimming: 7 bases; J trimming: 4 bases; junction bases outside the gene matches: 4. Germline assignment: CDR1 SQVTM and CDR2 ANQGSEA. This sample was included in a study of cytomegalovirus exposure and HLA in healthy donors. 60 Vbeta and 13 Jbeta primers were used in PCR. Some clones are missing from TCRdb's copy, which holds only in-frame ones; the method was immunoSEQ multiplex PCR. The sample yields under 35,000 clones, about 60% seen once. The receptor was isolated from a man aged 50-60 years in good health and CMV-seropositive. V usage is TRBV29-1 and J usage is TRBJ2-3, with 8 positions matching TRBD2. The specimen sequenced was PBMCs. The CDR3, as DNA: TGCAGCGGGCGGGGGGCCGCAGATACGCAGTATTTT. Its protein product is CSGRGAADTQYF.